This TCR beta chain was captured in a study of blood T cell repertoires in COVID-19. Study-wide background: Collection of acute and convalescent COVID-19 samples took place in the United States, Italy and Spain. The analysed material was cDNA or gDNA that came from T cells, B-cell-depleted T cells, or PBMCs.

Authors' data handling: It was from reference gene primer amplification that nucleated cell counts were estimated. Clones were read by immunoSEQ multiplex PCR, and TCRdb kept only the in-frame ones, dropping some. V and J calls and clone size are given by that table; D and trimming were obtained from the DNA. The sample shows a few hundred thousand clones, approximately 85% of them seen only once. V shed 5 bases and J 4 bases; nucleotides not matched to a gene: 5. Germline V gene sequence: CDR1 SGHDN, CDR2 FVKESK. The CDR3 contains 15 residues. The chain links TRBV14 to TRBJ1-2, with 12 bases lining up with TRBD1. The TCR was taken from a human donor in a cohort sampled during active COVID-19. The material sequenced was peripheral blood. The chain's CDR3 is CASSFGTGGRYGYTF. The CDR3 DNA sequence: TGTGCCAGCAGCTTCGGGACAGGGGGCCGCTATGGCTACACCTTC.